Following are 24 T cell receptor beta chains from one sample sequenced in a study of T cell repertoires in cytomegalovirus infection. These receptors' antigens are unknown. TCRdb re-called the reads with MiXCR, one entry per CDR3 protein. The data contain some 800,000 distinct CDR3 sequences, 25% to 35% of them singletons. The specimen was cultured CD8+ T cells from PBMCs, collected from culture after CMV antigen stimulation. These receptors were obtained from a human donor in good health (CMV status not recorded). Some clones in this sample may be carry-over from other donors' samples.

This clonotype came up a few times. This sequence joins TRBV7-9 and TRBJ2-2; a weak D match, TRBD2 (5 bases). The CDR3 has 13 residues. CDR1 is SEHNR and CDR2 is FQNEAQ in the germline V gene (reference sequence). V lost 5 bases and J 7 bases, leaving 11 bases between the germline ends. This CDR3 is CASSPRGVGELFF. CDR3 DNA: TGTGCCAGCAGCCCCCGGGGAGTCGGGGAGCTGTTTTTT.

The chain recombines TRBV28 with TRBJ2-7; D remains unclear. The V gene's germline CDR1 is MDHEN and CDR2 SYDVKM. V lost 6 bases and J 0 bases, leaving 9 bases between the germline ends. The CDR3 is made up of 13 amino acids. The CDR3 DNA reads TGTGCCAGCAGAGGGCCTAGCTCCTACGAGCAGTACTTC. Translating gives CASRGPSSYEQYF. Full variable domain (missing parts from reference TRBV28 and TRBJ2-7): DVKVTQSSRYLVKRTGEKVFLECVQDMDHENMFWYRQDPGLGLRLIYFSYDVKMKEKGDIPEGYSVSREKKERFSLILESASTNQTSMYLCASRGPSSYEQYFGPGTRLTVT.

CDR3 amino acids: CASSPGLIFTGELFF. The CDR3 DNA sequence: TGTGCCAGCAGCCCAGGGTTGATATTTACCGGGGAGCTGTTTTTT. V usage is TRBV7-3 and J usage is TRBJ2-2; weak D call: TRBD1 (5 bases). Per germline, CDR1 SGHTA and CDR2 FQGTGA. The length of the CDR3 is 15 residues. Trimming cost V 5 bases and J 5 bases, with 15 bases left between them.

This rearrangement joins TRBV6-5 to TRBJ2-3; 8 bases line up with TRBD2. CDR3 length: 14 residues. From germline, CDR1 is MNHEY and CDR2 SVGAGI. Trimming took 10 bases from V and 1 from J; bases not matched to a gene: 7. The CDR3 protein is CATQEGLGTDTQYF. In DNA, the CDR3 is TGTGCCACCCAAGAGGGACTAGGCACAGATACGCAGTATTTT.

The chain combines TRBV4-1 with TRBJ2-2, with D unclear. The CDR3 loop spans 16 amino acids. Germline-derived CDR1 and CDR2 are MGHRA and YSYEKL. The V and J ends lost 1 base and 3 bases respectively, with 12 bases between them. The CDR3 DNA reads as TGCGCCAGCAGCCAAGGGGGATTGGGTTACACCGGGGAGCTGTTTTTT. It encodes CASSQGGLGYTGELFF.

This rearrangement joins TRBV27 to TRBJ1-2; TRBD1 matches at 7 bases. Germline CDR1 is MNHEY and CDR2 is SMNVEV (reference sequence). V gave up 6 bases and J gave up 1 base; unmatched junction bases: 8. CDR3 length: 15 residues. The CDR3 DNA reads as TGTGCCAGCAGCCCCGGACAGGCTCATAACTATGGCTACACCTTC. Its protein product is CASSPGQAHNYGYTF.

With regard to this clonotype: A much larger clone is a single base away; this may be a read error. The chain uses TRBV12-3 or TRBV12-4 and TRBJ1-2, with 9 nucleotides matching TRBD1. The CDR3 runs 15 residues. V lost 6 bases, J lost 6 bases, and 11 bases stayed unmatched. CDR3 protein: CASRSSGTGTNGYTF. The CDR3 DNA is TGTGCCAGCAGAAGCTCCGGGACAGGGACAAATGGCTACACCTTC.

The chain employs TRBV7-9 and TRBJ1-2; the D gene is possibly TRBD1 (5 bases). CDR3 length: 15 amino acids. V was cut by 0 bases and J by 4 bases, with 12 bases left in between. Germline V lookup: CDR1 SEHNR, CDR2 FQNEAQ (reference sequence). The chain's CDR3 is CASSLARGRSYGYTF. CDR3 DNA: TGTGCCAGCAGCTTAGCCCGGGGGAGATCCTATGGCTACACCTTC. The full variable domain, its missing parts supplied by reference TRBV7-9 and TRBJ1-2, is DTGVSQNPRHKITKRGQNVTFRCDPISEHNRLYWYRQTLGQGPEFLTYFQNEAQLEKSRLLSDRFSAERPKGSFSTLEIQRTEQGDSAMYLCASSLARGRSYGYTFGSGTRLTVV.

This clonotype was seen only a few times. The rearrangement joins TRBV4-3 to TRBJ2-2; possibly TRBD1 for D (6 bases). The CDR3 is 17 residues long. Germline assignment: CDR1 LGHNA and CDR2 YSLEER. V was pared by 4 bases and J by 0 bases, with 15 bases between. The CDR3 spells CASSPLLGASNTGELFF. The DNA of the CDR3 is TGCGCCAGCAGCCCCCTCCTGGGGGCTTCGAACACCGGGGAGCTGTTTTTT.

The V gene is TRBV2, the J gene TRBJ2-2; no reliable D call. Germline V lookup: CDR1 SNHLY, CDR2 FYNNEI. The CDR3 has 14 amino acids. V was cut by 10 bases and J by 4 bases, with 16 bases left in between. The DNA of the CDR3 is TGTGCCATCCTCGTCCGAGATCGCACCGGGGAGCTGTTTTTT. Encoded protein: CAILVRDRTGELFF.

The chain links TRBV5-4 to TRBJ2-5; 8 bases map to TRBD2. This CDR3 has 13 residues. CDR1 and CDR2 (germline): SGHNT, YYREEE (reference sequence). Trimming removed 9 bases from V and 3 bases from J; junction bases left unmatched: 7. The CDR3 DNA reads as TGTGCCATGACGGGGGGGTTTGAAGAGACCCAGTACTTC. This encodes CAMTGGFEETQYF.

This clonotype was recorded many times. The chain carries TRBV7-2 and TRBJ2-1; 10 nucleotides align to TRBD2. CDR1 SGHTA and CDR2 FQGNSA come from the germline V gene. CDR3 length equals 16 residues. V lost 0 bases, J lost 4 bases, and 3 bases stayed unmatched. The CDR3 DNA is TGTGCCAGCAGCTTAGCGCTAGCGGGGGTATACAATGAGCAGTTCTTC. Amino acid sequence: CASSLALAGVYNEQFF.

This chain links TRBV27 with TRBJ1-1; D unclear. CDR1 is MNHEY, CDR2 SMNVEV, per germline (reference sequence). This CDR3 contains 14 residues. Trimming cost V 4 bases and J 5 bases, with 14 bases left between them. CDR3 amino acids: CASSYSIGWTEAFF. The CDR3 coding sequence is TGTGCCAGCAGTTATTCAATAGGTTGGACTGAAGCTTTCTTT.

The table lists this clonotype with many counts. The CDR3 here is CASSLGGYGANVLTF. The CDR3, as DNA: TGTGCCAGCAGCTTAGGAGGGTACGGGGCCAACGTCCTGACTTTC. This chain joins TRBV7-2 and TRBJ2-6; possible D gene TRBD2, 5 bases. The CDR3 covers 15 residues. V lost 1 base and J lost 4, with 8 bases in between. Germline loops: CDR1 SGHTA, CDR2 FQGNSA.

The rearrangement uses TRBV19 and TRBJ1-5; the D is unclear. Germline CDR1 is LNHDA and CDR2 is SQIVND (reference sequence). The CDR3 length is 14 residues. The V end was cut by 3 bases, the J end by 3 bases, with 9 bases between. CDR3 coding DNA: TGTGCCAGTAGTATTCCCCAGATCAATCAGCCCCAGCATTTT. This encodes CASSIPQINQPQHF.

At least ten counts were recorded for this clonotype. The gene calls are TRBV7-8 and TRBJ1-1; D is uncertain. The V gene's germline CDR1 is SGHVS and CDR2 FQNEAQ. This CDR3 is 13 amino acids long. With 5 bases removed from V and 7 bases from J, the gap between germline ends came to 14 bases. The CDR3 protein is CASSPAVGREAFF. The DNA for the CDR3 is TGTGCCAGCAGCCCCGCTGTAGGGCGTGAAGCTTTCTTT.

This clonotype was observed at least ten times. The chain uses TRBV12-3 or TRBV12-4 and TRBJ2-3, with 10 bases identical to TRBD2. J was trimmed by 5 bases and V by 2 bases; bases with no gene match: 1. The CDR3 is 14 residues long. The CDR3 DNA follows: TGTGCCAGCAGTTTACTAGCGGGGGAAGATACGCAGTATTTT. Protein: CASSLLAGEDTQYF.

This clonotype has more than one count but fewer than ten. V gene TRBV6-1 combines with J gene TRBJ2-7; D gene ambiguous. The germline gives CDR1 MNHNS, CDR2 SASEGT. Trimming shortened V by 3 bases and J by 2 bases, and 11 bases separated the two germline ends. This CDR3 is 14 amino acids long. The CDR3 protein is CASSDLTFPYEQYV. The CDR3 region has the DNA TGTGCCAGCAGTGACCTAACATTTCCCTACGAGCAGTACGTC.

In this sample, this clonotype turned up a few times. This chain links TRBV11-1 with TRBJ2-5; D is perhaps TRBD1 (5 bases). The CDR3 runs to 15 residues. Germline CDR1 and CDR2: SGHAT and FQDESV (reference sequence). V dropped 2 bases and J dropped 2 bases, with 12 bases sitting between them. CDR3 DNA: TGTGCCAGCAGCTTAAGACAGTTCGGTCAAGAGACCCAGTACTTC. This sequence encodes CASSLRQFGQETQYF.

This clonotype was detected only a few times. This chain joins TRBV2 and TRBJ2-3; D is undetermined. Germline V CDR1 and CDR2: SNHLY, FYNNEI. Trimming took off 3 bases at V and 5 bases at J, with 18 bases between the two ends. This CDR3 region has 16 residues. DNA of the CDR3: TGTGCCAGCAGTGAGCCGACCCATCTAGAAGGAGATACGCAGTATTTT. It yields the protein CASSEPTHLEGDTQYF.

The V call is TRBV6-5, the J call TRBJ1-5; D call uncertain. Trimming stripped 4 bases from V and 0 bases from J, with 19 bases between. Germline CDR1 reads MNHEY; CDR2 reads SVGAGI. CDR3 length: 18 amino acids. This CDR3 reads CASSSDPPLLHSNQPQHF. The CDR3 DNA reads as TGTGCCAGCAGTTCCGATCCCCCCCTCCTCCATAGCAATCAGCCCCAGCATTTT.

The chain recombines TRBV7-9 with TRBJ1-5; no firm D call. In germline, CDR1 is SEHNR, CDR2 FQNEAQ (reference sequence). V lost 0 bases, J lost 9 bases, and 6 bases lay in between. This CDR3 has 12 amino acids. In nucleotides, the CDR3 is TGTGCCAGCAGCTTAGCATCGGGGCCCCAGCATTTT. It is translated as CASSLASGPQHF.

The chain employs TRBV12-3 or TRBV12-4 and TRBJ1-2; D is unresolved. V lost 0 bases, J lost 4 bases, and 9 bases lay in between. The CDR3 extends over 14 amino acids. The CDR3 sequence: CASSLASRTYGYTF. DNA for the CDR3: TGTGCCAGCAGTTTAGCGTCCAGAACCTATGGCTACACCTTC.

The chain joins TRBV6-2 or TRBV6-3 to TRBJ2-7, with D hard to call. Between the trimmed V and J ends, which lost 2 bases and 3 bases, there was a span of 8 bases. The CDR3 runs to 13 residues. CDR1 and CDR2 (germline): MNHEY, SVGEGT. The CDR3 sequence: CASSYGLLYEQYV. CDR3 DNA sequence: TGTGCCAGCAGTTACGGTCTGCTCTACGAGCAGTACGTC.